This T cell receptor (beta chain) originates from a study of CD8 T cells in Susac syndrome. Study at large: Blood was drawn from patients with Susac syndrome. At that point, they were therapy-naive, on corticosteroids, or on intravenous immunoglobulin alone.

The V gene's germline CDR1 is SNHLY and CDR2 FYNNEI. This CDR3 is built from 14 residues. Trimming took 8 bases from V and 3 from J, leaving 13 bases between them. Turning to this clonotype: Its specificity is not known.

Findings and caveats of the study: CD8+ clonal expansion in Susac peaked in TEMRA cells and active patients.

Negative isolation yielded the CD8+ and CD4+ T cells, while FACS enriched the TEMRA cells. Random hexamers were used to reverse transcribe an amount of roughly 0.5 to 1 ug RNA. immunoSEQ multiplex PCR amplified TCR beta CDR3 across 54 Vbeta, 13 Jbeta. MiXCR was run by TCRdb on the immunoSEQ multiplex PCR reads, yielding one entry per CDR3 protein. The sample contains approximately 80,000 distinct CDR3 sequences, 94% of which appear only once. The chain is built from TRBV2 and TRBJ2-2; a weak D match, TRBD2 (6 bases). The source of this sequence is a human donor with Susac syndrome. Sequencing was performed on CD8+ T cells from PBMCs. CDR3 loop: CASQDWEDTGELFF. The CDR3 coding sequence is TGTGCCAGCCAGGACTGGGAGGACACCGGGGAGCTGTTTTTT.